This TCR beta chain was captured in a study of control samples from healthy donors and cancer patients. There are a few counts of this clone. Profiled with immunoSEQ multiplex PCR; TCRdb holds only in-frame clones, not every one. The data show fewer than 90,000 clones, roughly 94% seen once. V lost 4 bases to trimming and J lost 0 bases, with 19 bases between them. Looked up from germline, CDR1 is SGHRS and CDR2 is YFSETQ. CDR3 length: 17 residues. This receptor was obtained from a middle-aged woman in good health. The rearrangement uses TRBV5-1 and TRBJ2-5; D unresolved. Sequenced material: blood. The DNA of the CDR3 is TGCGCCAGCAGCCCGGGTCAAGGACCCCCGTACCAAGAGACCCAGTACTTC. It yields the protein CASSPGQGPPYQETQYF.